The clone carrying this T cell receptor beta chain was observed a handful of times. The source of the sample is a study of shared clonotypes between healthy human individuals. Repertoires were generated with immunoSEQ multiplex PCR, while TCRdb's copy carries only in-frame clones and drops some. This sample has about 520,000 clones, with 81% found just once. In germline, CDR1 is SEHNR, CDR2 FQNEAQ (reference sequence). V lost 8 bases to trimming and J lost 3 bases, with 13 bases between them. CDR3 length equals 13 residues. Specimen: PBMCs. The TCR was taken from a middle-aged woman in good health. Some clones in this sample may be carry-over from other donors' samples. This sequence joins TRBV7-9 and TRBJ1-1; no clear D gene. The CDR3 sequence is CASANPQDTEAFF. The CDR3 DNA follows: TGTGCCAGCGCGAATCCGCAGGACACTGAAGCTTTCTTT.